Below, 8 T cell receptor beta chains from the same sample are listed, as sequenced in a study of cytomegalovirus exposure and HLA in healthy donors. Primers for the PCR totalled 60 Vbeta and 13 Jbeta. Sequencing used immunoSEQ multiplex PCR; TCRdb keeps in-frame clones, though not all of them. The table includes 130,000 or so clones, 65% to 85% detected once. The material sequenced was PBMCs. The receptors here all came from a woman between 18 and 29 years old in good health and CMV-seronegative.

The gene calls are TRBV2 and TRBJ2-5, with 8 bases aligning to TRBD2. The CDR3 extends over 15 amino acids. CDR1 SNHLY and CDR2 FYNNEI come from the germline V gene. V was pared by 9 bases and J by 0 bases, with 9 bases of the junction left unmatched. The CDR3 nucleotides are TGTGCCAGTCGAGGACTAGCCATCAACCAAGAGACCCAGTACTTC. It encodes CASRGLAINQETQYF.

The rearrangement links TRBV7-2 to TRBJ2-7; TRBD2 might be the D (6 bases). The CDR3 spans 15 residues. Trimming shortened V by 1 base and J by 1 base, and 11 bases separated the two germline ends. Looked up from germline, CDR1 is SGHTA and CDR2 is FQGNSA. The CDR3 DNA reads as TGTGCCAGCAGCTTAGGCGGGGAAATATCCTACGAGCAGTACTTC. This sequence encodes CASSLGGEISYEQYF.

The J gene is TRBJ1-6, the V gene TRBV6-5; unclear D gene. The CDR3 extends over 13 amino acids. V shed 6 bases and J shed 9 bases, with 12 bases lying between them. Germline V CDR1 and CDR2: MNHEY, SVGAGI. The chain's CDR3 is CASRTGRGSPLHF. The DNA for the CDR3 is TGTGCCAGCAGGACGGGTCGGGGTTCACCCCTCCACTTT.

The V call is TRBV19, the J call TRBJ2-3, with 9 bases fitting TRBD2. Germline V gives CDR1 LNHDA, CDR2 SQIVND (reference sequence). Trimming removed 5 bases from V and 2 bases from J; junction bases left unmatched: 11. The CDR3 has 17 residues. In DNA, the CDR3 is TGTGCCAGTAGTCTTAACCTTCTAGCGGGACCCACAGATACGCAGTATTTT. This gives the protein CASSLNLLAGPTDTQYF.

The chain couples TRBV2 to TRBJ1-2, with 12 nucleotides matching TRBD1. J was trimmed by 4 bases and V by 6 bases; bases with no gene match: 18. From germline, CDR1 is SNHLY and CDR2 FYNNEI. This CDR3 has 19 amino acids. This chain's CDR3 is CASRTAQGTGGGDAYGYTF. CDR3 sequence (DNA): TGTGCCAGCAGGACTGCCCAGGGGACAGGGGGCGGGGACGCCTATGGCTACACCTTC.

The chain joins TRBV29-1 to TRBJ2-5, with D maybe TRBD1 (6 bases). The germline V gene has CDR1 SQVTM and CDR2 ANQGSEA. CDR3 length equals 12 residues. The germline V and J ends were trimmed by 7 bases and 0 bases, with 9 bases remaining between them. The CDR3 is CSAGQHQETQYF. Written as DNA, the CDR3 is TGCAGCGCCGGACAGCACCAAGAGACCCAGTACTTC.

V and J are TRBV2 and TRBJ1-2, with 7 bases that match TRBD1. This CDR3 region has 14 residues. Germline V CDR1 and CDR2: SNHLY, FYNNEI. The J segment lost 2 bases and the V segment lost 6 bases, leaving 6 bases of the junction unmatched. CDR3 loop: CASSTEGANYGYTF. In nucleotides, the CDR3 is TGTGCCAGCAGCACCGAGGGGGCCAACTATGGCTACACCTTC. The whole variable domain, filled in from reference TRBV2 and TRBJ1-2, reads EPEVTQTPSHQVTQMGQEVILRCVPISNHLYFYWYRQILGQKVEFLVSFYNNEISEKSEIFDDQFSVERPDGSNFTLKIRSTKLEDSAMYFCASSTEGANYGYTFGSGTRLTVV.

This rearrangement joins TRBV19 to TRBJ1-4; a weak D match, TRBD1 (5 bases). The CDR3 extends over 13 amino acids. V gave up 7 bases and J gave up 11 bases, with 17 bases separating them. From germline, CDR1 is LNHDA and CDR2 SQIVND (reference sequence). The CDR3 nucleotides read TGTGCCAGTATGAACGCCGCGGGGCTCAAACTGTTTTTT. The encoded protein is CASMNAAGLKLFF.